This TCR beta chain was found in a study of T cell responses to AZD1222 COVID-19 vaccine. Sequenced by immunoSEQ multiplex PCR; TCRdb stores in-frame clones only, minus some. The sample lists about 140,000 clones, about 89% occurring once. As concerns this clone: Its antigen remains unknown.

Germline-derived CDR1 and CDR2 are DFQATT and SNEGSKA (reference sequence). V shed 2 bases and J shed 5 bases, with 3 bases lying between them. CDR3 length: 11 amino acids. The study, taken as a whole, reports: No repertoire was sampled before or during the peak T cell response, only after it.

The specimen comprised peripheral blood, sampled 28 days after the second AZD1222 dose. V is TRBV20-1 and J is TRBJ2-2; the D is unclear. The receptor was isolated from an adult who received the AZD1222 COVID-19 vaccine. CDR3 in amino acids: CSARRTGELFF. CDR3 nucleotide sequence: TGCAGTGCTAGACGTACCGGGGAGCTGTTTTTT.